This TCR beta chain was sequenced for a study of T cells in Graves' hyperthyroidism and ophthalmopathy. Whole-study results and caveats: Blood shared most expanded thyroid clonotypes above 0.001.

The CDR3 extends over 14 amino acids. V was trimmed by 6 bases and J by 4 bases, leaving 15 bases between them. There are many counts of this clonotype. No antigen is known for it. The study enrolled patients aged 18 to 65 with newly diagnosed hyperthyroidism of under 2 months' duration. Diagnoses were made from clinical symptoms, serum measures (thyroxine and TRAb), thyroid ultrasound and orbital computed tomography. Out of approximately 10 ml of fresh peripheral blood came the PBMCs. Authors of the study amplified TCR beta CDR3 regions from RNA transcripts. First-round RT-PCR with HTBI primers amplified the TCR CDR3 region. MiXCR, applied by TCRdb to the multiplex PCR reads, yields one record per CDR3 protein. The sample carries hundreds of thousands of distinct CDR3 sequences, approximately 20% recorded once.

The sequenced material came from blood. The chain couples TRBV12-3 or TRBV12-4 to TRBJ1-1; D unresolved. This receptor was taken from a man aged 35-49 years with Graves' hyperthyroidism. The CDR3 sequence is CASSPSYPVTEAFF. CDR3 nucleotide sequence: TGTGCCAGCAGCCCGTCCTACCCAGTCACTGAAGCTTTCTTT.